Given below is one T cell receptor beta chain in context. The record originates from a study of blood T cell repertoires in COVID-19. Some clones are missing from TCRdb's copy, which holds only in-frame ones; the method was immunoSEQ multiplex PCR. The sample comprises roughly 300,000 clones, roughly 90% of which are singletons, and around 6.6% rests with the top ten. The CDR3 sequence is 10 residues long. The V end lost 6 bases, the J end lost 2 bases, and 3 bases lay between the germline ends. In germline, CDR1 is SQVTM, CDR2 ANQGSEA. The chain is built from TRBV29-1 and TRBJ2-3; no firm D call. The receptor comes from a man aged 18 to 30 who had recovered from COVID-19. Source material: peripheral blood. DNA of the CDR3: TGCAGCGTCTCCACAGATACGCAGTATTTT. Translation gives CSVSTDTQYF.